This T cell receptor beta chain was sequenced for a study of T cells after yellow fever vaccination. They built TCR cDNA with 5'RACE template switching, a step that put in a universal primer site and UMIs. MiXCR, applied by TCRdb to the 5' RACE reads, yields one record per CDR3 protein. Of roughly 120,000 distinct CDR3 sequences listed, approximately 7% are singletons. Note on this clonotype: Its specificity is not known.

Findings and limits, study-wide: Detected again after the booster were most primary-vaccination clones, at nearly 97% CD4 and more than 70% CD8.

The CDR3 consists of 13 residues. V was clipped by 6 bases and J by 10 bases, with 13 bases between them. Germline-derived CDR1 and CDR2 are LGHNA and YSLEER. The sequencing used CD4+ T cells sorted from PBMCs, collected 9 to 10 days after the first yellow fever vaccination. The TCR comes from a young man who received the YFV17D yellow fever vaccine. The genes are TRBV4-3 and TRBJ1-6; D gene ambiguous. CDR3 DNA sequence: TGCGCCAGCAGATTTACAGAGGGCTCACCCCTCCACTTT. Its protein product is CASRFTEGSPLHF.